This T cell receptor (beta chain) was profiled in a study of blood T cell repertoires in COVID-19. The protocol was immunoSEQ multiplex PCR, while the TCRdb copy is restricted to in-frame clones and leaves out a portion. The sample has 40,000 or so clones, more than 85% seen once. The receptor was isolated from a man between 45 and 60 years old with active COVID-19. Sequencing input: peripheral blood.

The DNA for the CDR3 is TGTGCCAGCAGTTACCCCGGACAGGGGACAGATACGCAGTATTTT. Its protein is CASSYPGQGTDTQYF. The chain recombines TRBV6-2 or TRBV6-3 with TRBJ2-3, with 9 bases that match TRBD1. This CDR3 has 15 amino acids. After removal of 2 bases from V and 3 bases from J, the junction contained 3 bases not matched to a gene. CDR1 MNHEY and CDR2 SVGEGT come from the germline V gene.